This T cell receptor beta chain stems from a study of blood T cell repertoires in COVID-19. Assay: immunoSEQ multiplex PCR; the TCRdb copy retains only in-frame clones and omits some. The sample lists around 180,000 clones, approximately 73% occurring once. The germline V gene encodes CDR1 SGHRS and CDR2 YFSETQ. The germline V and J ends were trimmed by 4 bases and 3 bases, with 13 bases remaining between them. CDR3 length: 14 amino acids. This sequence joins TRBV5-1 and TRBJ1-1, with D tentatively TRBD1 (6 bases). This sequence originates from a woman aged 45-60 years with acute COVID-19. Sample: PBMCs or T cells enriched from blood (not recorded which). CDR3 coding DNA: TGCGCCAGCAGCGGTACAGGGACGGACACTGAAGCTTTCTTT. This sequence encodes CASSGTGTDTEAFF.